These T cell receptor beta chains were read from a single sample in a study of CD8+CD57+ T cells in acquired aplastic anemia. TCRdb reprocessed the reads via MiXCR and lists one record per CDR3 protein. The sample lists about 210,000 distinct CDR3 sequences; around 60% were seen once. The sample was sorted CD4+, CD8+, or CD8+CD57+ T cells (not recorded which) from PBMCs. These receptors originate from a human donor in good health. CDR3s leave out the opening cysteine and the closing phenylalanine or tryptophan. The order of the fields is V gene, J gene, CDR3 protein.

TRBV4-3	TRBJ2-7	ASSQGEGRGGYSYEQY
TRBV4-1	TRBJ2-1	ASSQNPGLTNEQF
TRBV7-2	TRBJ2-1	ASSSRVSGGANEQF
TRBV19	TRBJ1-5	ASSIGTQGNQPQH
TRBV9	TRBJ2-1	ASSLYSNSNSQGEQF
TRBV24-1	TRBJ1-6	ATSARGVNSPLH
TRBV10-3	TRBJ1-2	AITQGSSDYGYT
TRBV14	TRBJ2-5	ASSPLQQETQY
TRBV20-1	TRBJ2-7	SAPDLGHNEQY
TRBV28	TRBJ2-2	ASSSRGNTGELF
TRBV2	TRBJ1-2	ASSVRAAGYT
TRBV11-2	TRBJ1-2	ASSSTTGPGYGYT
TRBV20-1	TRBJ1-1	SASPLDLSNTEAF
TRBV2	TRBJ2-5	ASSDGVWETQY
TRBV10-3	NA	AISEPPTAETQY
TRBV5-4	TRBJ2-5	ASSLEETQY
TRBV7-2	TRBJ1-1	ASSIQGRPEAF
TRBV24-1	TRBJ1-1	ATSDPQVPGQDNTEAF
TRBV24-1	TRBJ2-5	ATSDLQGETQY
TRBV19	TRBJ2-1	ASSMGRGEQF
TRBV3-1	TRBJ1-2	ASSQGPGIGYT
TRBV6-5	TRBJ2-6	ASRFLVGANVLT
TRBV12-3/TRBV12-4	TRBJ2-3	ASSLGAGGSTSTDTQY
TRBV5-6	TRBJ1-1	ASSRGLPEAF
TRBV5-6	TRBJ1-1	ASLGGQIGTEAF
TRBV19	TRBJ2-7	ASSSLGLALSEQY
TRBV24-1	TRBJ1-1	ATSDGGTGGKGTTEAF
TRBV19	TRBJ1-5	ASTAYSDQPQH
TRBV12-3/TRBV12-4	TRBJ1-1	ASSPGWTEAF
TRBV7-7	TRBJ2-1	ASSLEGGNEQF
TRBV7-3	TRBJ1-5	ASSRIDSSNQPQH
TRBV29-1	TRBJ2-1	SVEGYRGSYNEQF
TRBV18	TRBJ2-7	ASSPPGETRYEQY
TRBV7-3	TRBJ2-3	ASSSGERNEQY
TRBV9	TRBJ1-1	ASSVGGENTEAF
TRBV20-1	TRBJ2-7	SAGRGTSGRYEQY
TRBV12-3/TRBV12-4	TRBJ1-6	ASTQTGNSPLH